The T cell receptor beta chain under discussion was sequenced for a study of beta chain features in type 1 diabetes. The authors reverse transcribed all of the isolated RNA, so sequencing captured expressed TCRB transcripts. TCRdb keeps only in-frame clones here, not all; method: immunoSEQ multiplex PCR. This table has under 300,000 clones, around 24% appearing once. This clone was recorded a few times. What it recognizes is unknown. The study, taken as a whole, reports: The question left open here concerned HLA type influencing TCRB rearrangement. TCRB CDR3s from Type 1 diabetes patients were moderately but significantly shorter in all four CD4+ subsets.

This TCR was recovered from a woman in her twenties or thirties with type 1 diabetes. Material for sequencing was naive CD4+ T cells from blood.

The CDR3, as DNA: TGCGCCAGCAGCCATAGGACTAGCGGAGATTACAATGAGCAGTTCTTC. It translates to CASSHRTSGDYNEQFF. The chain carries TRBV4-1 and TRBJ2-1, with 10 bases matching TRBD2. Germline-derived CDR1 and CDR2 are MGHRA and YSYEKL. V was clipped by 3 bases and J by 4 bases; unmatched bases: 6. The CDR3 runs 16 residues.